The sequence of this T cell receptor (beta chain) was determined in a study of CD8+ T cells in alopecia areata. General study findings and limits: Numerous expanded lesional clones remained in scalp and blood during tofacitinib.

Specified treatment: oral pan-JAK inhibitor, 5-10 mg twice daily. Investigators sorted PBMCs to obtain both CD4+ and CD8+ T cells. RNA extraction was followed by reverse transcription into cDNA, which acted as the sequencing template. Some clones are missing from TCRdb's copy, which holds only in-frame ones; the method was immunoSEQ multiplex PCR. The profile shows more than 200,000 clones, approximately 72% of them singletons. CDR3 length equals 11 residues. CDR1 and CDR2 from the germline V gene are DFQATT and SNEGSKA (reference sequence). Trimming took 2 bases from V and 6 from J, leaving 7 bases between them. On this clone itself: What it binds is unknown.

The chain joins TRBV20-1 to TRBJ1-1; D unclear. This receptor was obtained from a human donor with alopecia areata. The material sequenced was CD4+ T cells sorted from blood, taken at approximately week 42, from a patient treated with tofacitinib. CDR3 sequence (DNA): TGCAGTGCTAGATTCGTGCCTGAAGCTTTCTTT. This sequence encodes CSARFVPEAFF.